Listed below are T cell receptor beta chains from one sample, sequenced in a study of T cells in Graves' hyperthyroidism and ophthalmopathy. TCRdb independently ran MiXCR on the multiplex PCR reads; one entry per CDR3 protein. The sample yields more than 40,000 distinct CDR3 sequences, roughly 49% seen once. The sample comprised peripheral blood or thyroid tissue (not recorded which). These receptors came from a woman aged 50 to 60 with Graves' hyperthyroidism. Each CDR3 is given with its conserved first and last residue. D genes are given only for firm matches. Clone size is shown for a subset of rows, as once, few, many or a class of expanded clone.

v_call: TRBV5-4; j_call: TRBJ2-5; d_call: -; clone_size: -; cdr3_nt: -; cdr3_aa: CASSFYICSARVPPETQYF
v_call: TRBV2; j_call: TRBJ1-4; d_call: -; clone_size: many; cdr3_nt: TGTGCCAGCAGTCGCCGGACACCCCTTGGGACTAATGAAAAACTGTTTTTT; cdr3_aa: CASSRRTPLGTNEKLFF
v_call: TRBV5-1; j_call: TRBJ2-2; d_call: TRBD1; clone_size: -; cdr3_nt: TGCGCCAGCAGCCTAGAACCGGGACAGGGAAGCGGGGAGCTGTTTTTT; cdr3_aa: CASSLEPGQGSGELFF
v_call: TRBV12-3/TRBV12-4; j_call: TRBJ1-6; d_call: -; clone_size: many; cdr3_nt: TGTGCCAGCAGTTTAAGCGAGTTCGGTCCCCTCCACTTT; cdr3_aa: CASSLSEFGPLHF
v_call: TRBV19; j_call: TRBJ2-3; d_call: -; clone_size: many; cdr3_nt: TGTGCCAGCAGCCTCGGGTTAGATACGCAGTATTTT; cdr3_aa: CASSLGLDTQYF
v_call: TRBV27; j_call: TRBJ2-2; d_call: -; clone_size: many; cdr3_nt: TGTGCCAGCAGTTTCCTGGGGGACACCGGGGAGCTGTTTTTT; cdr3_aa: CASSFLGDTGELFF
v_call: TRBV6-1; j_call: TRBJ2-7; d_call: -; clone_size: many; cdr3_nt: TGTGCCAGCGGAAGAGGAGGGGACACCGGCTACGAGCAGTACTTC; cdr3_aa: CASGRGGDTGYEQYF
v_call: TRBV7-3; j_call: TRBJ2-7; d_call: -; clone_size: -; cdr3_nt: TGTGCCAGCAGCCCCTGGGACGAGCAGTACTTC; cdr3_aa: CASSPWDEQYF
v_call: TRBV20-1; j_call: TRBJ2-5; d_call: -; clone_size: -; cdr3_nt: TGCAGTGCCCCCGAGGGGGTTTCCCCGGAGACCCAGTACTTC; cdr3_aa: CSAPEGVSPETQYF
v_call: TRBV29-1; j_call: TRBJ1-2; d_call: TRBD1; clone_size: few; cdr3_nt: TGCAGCGTGTCCGGGACAGGGGATGGCTACACCTTC; cdr3_aa: CSVSGTGDGYTF
v_call: TRBV7-3; j_call: TRBJ1-5; d_call: -; clone_size: -; cdr3_nt: TGCGCCACCGCTCAGGCAGACGGGGGGCGAGAGACCCAGCATTTT; cdr3_aa: CATAQADGGRETQHF
v_call: TRBV3-1; j_call: TRBJ2-2; d_call: -; clone_size: many; cdr3_nt: TGTGCCAGCAGCCTCCAGGGCACCGGGGAGCTGTTTTTT; cdr3_aa: CASSLQGTGELFF
v_call: TRBV19; j_call: TRBJ1-2; d_call: -; clone_size: -; cdr3_nt: TGTGCCACCAGAGGGAGGGAGTCTACGAACTATGGTTACACCTTC; cdr3_aa: CATRGRESTNYGYTF
v_call: TRBV24-1; j_call: TRBJ2-5; d_call: -; clone_size: many; cdr3_nt: TGTGCCACCAGTGATCACCCTCGGGCAGGGGCATTGGAGACCCAGTACTTC; cdr3_aa: CATSDHPRAGALETQYF
v_call: TRBV19; j_call: TRBJ1-2; d_call: -; clone_size: few; cdr3_nt: TGTGCCAGTGTCGACTTCTTCTATGGCTACACCTTC; cdr3_aa: CASVDFFYGYTF
v_call: TRBV4-2; j_call: TRBJ2-2; d_call: TRBD2; clone_size: many; cdr3_nt: TGTGCCAGCAGCCAACCGGGAGGGAGTACCGGGGAGCTGCTTTTT; cdr3_aa: CASSQPGGSTGELLF
v_call: TRBV20-1; j_call: TRBJ1-5; d_call: TRBD1; clone_size: -; cdr3_nt: TGCAGTTCCACCGGGACAGGGGCCCAGCATTTT; cdr3_aa: CSSTGTGAQHF
v_call: TRBV28; j_call: TRBJ2-7; d_call: TRBD2; clone_size: many; cdr3_nt: TGTGCCACCCTAGATCCCGGGACTAGCGACTACGAGCAGTACTTC; cdr3_aa: CATLDPGTSDYEQYF
v_call: TRBV7-2; j_call: TRBJ2-7; d_call: -; clone_size: many; cdr3_nt: TGTGCCAGCAGCTCCAGCCCCTACGAGCAGTACTTC; cdr3_aa: CASSSSPYEQYF
v_call: TRBV7-9; j_call: TRBJ2-5; d_call: TRBD2; clone_size: -; cdr3_nt: TGTGCCAGTAGCGGGAGCGAAGAGACCCAGTACTTC; cdr3_aa: CASSGSEETQYF
v_call: TRBV2; j_call: TRBJ1-1; d_call: -; clone_size: -; cdr3_nt: TGTGCCAGCAGTTACGTCGACGAAGCTTTCTTT; cdr3_aa: CASSYVDEAFF
v_call: TRBV29-1; j_call: TRBJ1-1; d_call: -; clone_size: many; cdr3_nt: TGCAGCGTTGCCTACTCCTCAGGCCTCACTGAAGCTTTCTTT; cdr3_aa: CSVAYSSGLTEAFF
v_call: TRBV20-1; j_call: TRBJ1-5; d_call: TRBD1; clone_size: many; cdr3_nt: TGCAGTGCTGGACAGGGGTCCTATAGCAATCAGCCCCAGCATTTT; cdr3_aa: CSAGQGSYSNQPQHF
v_call: TRBV29-1; j_call: TRBJ1-1; d_call: -; clone_size: -; cdr3_nt: TGCAGCCAAGGGGGTAGGCCGGAAGCTTTCTTT; cdr3_aa: CSQGGRPEAFF
v_call: TRBV10-3; j_call: TRBJ1-2; d_call: TRBD1; clone_size: -; cdr3_nt: TGTGCCAGCAGTTCAACCGCAGCCCATGGACAGGTCCTAGCTAACTATGGCTACACCTTC; cdr3_aa: CASSSTAAHGQVLANYGYTF
v_call: TRBV20-1; j_call: TRBJ1-4; d_call: -; clone_size: many; cdr3_nt: TGCAGTGCTAGAGTTATCCAGTCCGGTAATGAAAAACTGTTTTTT; cdr3_aa: CSARVIQSGNEKLFF
v_call: TRBV19; j_call: TRBJ1-5; d_call: TRBD1; clone_size: many; cdr3_nt: TGTGCCACGGGACAGCCGGTTGGGACCCAGCATTTT; cdr3_aa: CATGQPVGTQHF
v_call: TRBV7-6; j_call: TRBJ2-5; d_call: TRBD1; clone_size: -; cdr3_nt: TGTGCCAGCAGCGGGACGGACAGGGATATGGAGACCCAGTACTTC; cdr3_aa: CASSGTDRDMETQYF